This entry features one TCR beta chain sequence. Its antigen remains unknown. These data are taken from a study of monozygotic twins with inflammatory bowel disease. Study-wide points: Using the inverse Simpson index, IBD patients had lower TCRbeta diversity than healthy co-twins. The authors note that differing immunosuppressive treatments may have added variability to patient repertoires.

An amount of 3500 ng of total RNA was used for each TCR library. Using the 5' RACE reads, TCRdb records one entry per CDR3 protein without DNA. Seen in this sample are more than 300,000 distinct CDR3 sequences; the ten most common clones hold just over 2.5%. The sample taken for sequencing was blood. This TCR was recovered from a human donor with ulcerative colitis or Crohn's disease, or a healthy co-twin of an affected twin (not recorded which).

CDR3: CASSLWPAGVYNEQFF. The V gene is TRBV5-1, the J gene TRBJ2-1; TCRdb gives TRBD2 as the D gene, but with no DNA this cannot be confirmed. Germline V gene sequence: CDR1 SGHRS, CDR2 YFSETQ. The CDR3 is 16 amino acids.